Shown below are 16 T cell receptor beta chains from a single sample sequenced in a study of blood T cell repertoires in COVID-19. TCRdb's copy holds only in-frame clones and misses some; the assay was immunoSEQ multiplex PCR. The data show around 320,000 clones, 89% seen once. The sample was PBMCs or T cells enriched from blood (not recorded which). Receptors originate from a woman in her fifties or sixties who had been exposed to COVID-19.

The chain has TRBV7-2 and TRBJ1-2; D gene ambiguous. The CDR3 totals 12 residues. The V gene lost 1 base and the J gene lost 4 bases, with 4 bases spanning the gap. Germline V gene sequence: CDR1 SGHTA, CDR2 FQGNSA. The CDR3 sequence: CASSLVGYGYTF. CDR3 bases: TGTGCCAGCAGCTTAGTCGGCTATGGCTACACCTTC.

V usage is TRBV28 and J usage is TRBJ2-7, with 8 bases lining up with TRBD1. This CDR3 contains 13 residues. Germline loops: CDR1 MDHEN, CDR2 SYDVKM. After removal of 2 bases from V and 4 bases from J, the junction contained 1 base not matched to a gene. Here the CDR3 DNA reads TGTGCCAGCAGTTTAAACAGGGGGTACGAGCAGTACTTC. It is translated as CASSLNRGYEQYF.

CDR3 in amino acids: CATSVGSNQPQHF. The DNA of the CDR3 is TGTGCCACCAGTGTCGGTAGCAATCAGCCCCAGCATTTT. This chain uses TRBV24-1 with TRBJ1-5; unclear D gene. The CDR3 spans 13 residues. V was cut by 5 bases and J by 0 bases, with 4 bases left in between. The V gene's germline CDR1 is KGHDR and CDR2 SFDVKD.

The chain joins TRBV27 to TRBJ1-3; D remains unclear. Germline values: CDR1 MNHEY, CDR2 SMNVEV (reference sequence). The CDR3 covers 15 residues. The ends were cut back, 6 bases at V and 0 bases at J, with 12 bases in the middle. The CDR3 DNA reads TGTGCCAGCAGCCTCCGGAGGGACTCTGGAAACACCATATATTTT. Its translation: CASSLRRDSGNTIYF.

The chain links TRBV11-2 to TRBJ2-3, with TRBD2 identical over 9 bases. With 2 bases clipped from V and 3 bases from J, the junction kept 3 bases outside the gene matches. The CDR3 sequence is 15 residues long. The germline V gene encodes CDR1 SGHAT and CDR2 FQNNGV. CDR3 DNA sequence: TGTGCCAGCAGCTTATTCCTAGCGGGAACAGATACGCAGTATTTT. Encoded protein: CASSLFLAGTDTQYF.

The genes are TRBV9 and TRBJ2-7; 8 positions match TRBD1. The V gene end was trimmed by 4 bases and the J gene end by 3 bases; junction bases not matched to a gene: 6. This CDR3 contains 14 residues. The germline V gene encodes CDR1 SGDLS and CDR2 YYNGEE. CDR3 DNA sequence: TGTGCCAGCAGCCCAACCGGACAGGGCTACGAGCAGTACTTC. Translating gives CASSPTGQGYEQYF.

The rearrangement joins TRBV19 to TRBJ2-1; 9 nucleotides match TRBD1. Unmatched junction bases numbered 2, after V lost 2 bases and J lost 3 bases. CDR3 size: 15 residues. Germline lookup yields CDR1 LNHDA and CDR2 SQIVND (reference sequence). The CDR3 sequence: CASSIPGQGYNEQFF. CDR3 DNA: TGTGCCAGTAGTATACCGGGACAGGGCTACAATGAGCAGTTCTTC.

Remarks on this clone: The sample has other DNA sequences that encode this CDR3 too. This rearrangement joins TRBV4-1 to TRBJ2-7; 11 bases align to TRBD1. Germline CDR1 MGHRA, CDR2 YSYEKL. The CDR3 is 15 residues long. V lost 2 bases, J lost 3 bases, and 3 bases stayed unmatched. CDR3 sequence reads: CASSQPGTGGYEQYF. DNA for the CDR3: TGCGCCAGCAGCCAACCCGGGACAGGGGGCTACGAGCAGTACTTC.

The chain carries TRBV7-9 and TRBJ1-5, with D uncertain. V lost 8 bases and J 0 bases, leaving 11 bases between the germline ends. Germline V lookup: CDR1 SEHNR, CDR2 FQNEAQ (reference sequence). This CDR3 has 14 residues. In DNA form, the CDR3 reads TGTGCCAGCGGAGCCACCTTTAGCAATCAGCCCCAGCATTTT. Translating it yields CASGATFSNQPQHF.

This chain uses TRBV25-1 with TRBJ1-6; TRBD1 aligns across 7 bases. Germline CDR1 reads MGHDK; CDR2 reads SYGVNS. The CDR3 covers 14 residues. J gave up 7 bases and V 9 bases, and 9 bases lay outside the gene matches. The CDR3 sequence is CASPRGDSNSPLHF. As DNA, the CDR3 is TGTGCCAGTCCCAGGGGGGATTCGAATTCACCCCTCCACTTT.

This sequence joins TRBV14 and TRBJ2-7; TRBD1 matches 8 bases. Germline V gives CDR1 SGHDN, CDR2 FVKESK. CDR3 length: 17 amino acids. J lost 2 bases, V lost 4 bases, and 13 bases had no gene match. In DNA, the CDR3 is TGTGCCAGCAGCCTCATGCCGCCGGGACAGGACACCTACGAGCAGTACTTC. Residues: CASSLMPPGQDTYEQYF.

The chain recombines TRBV6-5 with TRBJ1-1; D uncertain. The V end lost 8 bases, the J end lost 1 base, and 11 bases lay between the germline ends. Looked up from germline, CDR1 is MNHEY and CDR2 is SVGAGI. This CDR3 comprises 13 residues. This chain's CDR3 is CASGRQKNTEAFF. CDR3 coding DNA: TGTGCCAGCGGGAGGCAGAAGAACACTGAAGCTTTCTTT.

The chain is built from TRBV11-3 and TRBJ2-1; the D gene is possibly TRBD1 (6 bases). This CDR3 region has 15 residues. Germline V gene data show CDR1 as SGHNT and CDR2 as YENEEA. The germline V and J ends were trimmed by 5 bases and 3 bases, with 14 bases remaining between them. The CDR3 loop is CASSLDSFYYNEQFF. Written as DNA, the CDR3 is TGTGCCAGCAGCCTGGACAGCTTTTACTACAATGAGCAGTTCTTC.

The count of this clone is one. This sequence joins TRBV20-1 and TRBJ2-7; tentative D call: TRBD1 (6 bases). This CDR3 contains 10 residues. Germline lookup yields CDR1 DFQATT and CDR2 SNEGSKA (reference sequence). Trimming stripped 3 bases from V and 9 bases from J, with 9 bases between. Here the CDR3 DNA reads TGCAGTGCTAGGGGGGCCCTGCAGTACTTC. As protein: CSARGALQYF.

V is TRBV25-1 and J is TRBJ1-5, with TRBD1 matching over 8 bases. The CDR3 runs 12 residues. With V trimmed by 10 bases and J by 5 bases, 4 bases remained unmatched. Germline-derived CDR1 and CDR2 are MGHDK and SYGVNS. CDR3 coding DNA: TGTGCCATCAACAGGGGGGATCAGCCCCAGCATTTT. Translated, it gives CAINRGDQPQHF.

Here the CDR3 reads CASRHDTWTGRSGNTIYF. For the CDR3, the DNA is TGTGCCAGCAGACATGATACTTGGACAGGACGCTCTGGAAACACCATATATTTT. The gene calls are TRBV7-8 and TRBJ1-3; 7 positions match TRBD1. The CDR3 consists of 18 residues. Per germline, CDR1 SGHVS and CDR2 FQNEAQ. After removal of 6 bases from V and 0 bases from J, the junction contained 14 bases not matched to a gene.